The 19 T cell receptor beta chains presented below share a single source sample, sequenced in a study of CD8 T cells in Susac syndrome. Random hexamers were used to reverse transcribe the RNA input (about 0.5 to 1 ug). TCRdb called the immunoSEQ multiplex PCR reads again in MiXCR, with one record for every CDR3 protein. The table records about 81,000 distinct CDR3 sequences, 94% of them present only once. The sample taken for sequencing was CD8+ T cells from PBMCs. These receptors all come from a human donor with Susac syndrome.

The rearrangement joins TRBV23-1 to TRBJ2-7; TRBD1 agrees at 7 bases. TRBV23-1 has ORF status, its function being uncertain. This CDR3 comprises 20 residues. V trimming: 3 bases; J trimming: 2 bases; junction bases outside the gene matches: 22. The CDR3 nucleotides are TGCGCCAGCAGTCAGAGACGACAGGGCCCAAACTCAAATCCTACCTACGAGCAGTACTTC. This gives the protein CASSQRRQGPNSNPTYEQYF.

V gene TRBV20-1 combines with J gene TRBJ2-1; 7 bases are a match to TRBD1. V was clipped by 3 bases and J by 4 bases; unmatched bases: 6. Germline lookup yields CDR1 DFQATT and CDR2 SNEGSKA (reference sequence). The CDR3 is 14 amino acids. CDR3 in DNA: TGCAGTGCTAGCAAGGGGGCCCGGTACAATGAGCAGTTCTTC. It specifies CSASKGARYNEQFF.

CDR3 nucleotide sequence: TGTGCCTGGAACGTAGTTGGGTGGGGGGAGCTGTTTTTT. It translates to CAWNVVGWGELFF. The chain joins TRBV30 to TRBJ2-2; D ambiguous. Germline V gene lookup returns CDR1 GTSNPN and CDR2 SVGIG (reference sequence). CDR3 length: 13 amino acids. V lost 4 bases, J lost 8 bases, and 14 bases lay in between.

V and J are TRBV5-6 and TRBJ1-5, with D tentatively TRBD1 (5 bases). Germline V gene sequence: CDR1 SGHDT, CDR2 YYEEEE. Between the trimmed V and J ends, which lost 0 bases and 2 bases, there was a span of 9 bases. The CDR3 is made up of 15 amino acids. The CDR3 DNA sequence: TGTGCCAGCAGCTTGGCCCTGGGGGGCAATCAGCCCCAGCATTTT. This encodes CASSLALGGNQPQHF.

The chain links TRBV6-5 to TRBJ1-2; 7 bases match TRBD1. V trimming: 6 bases; J trimming: 4 bases; junction bases outside the gene matches: 5. The CDR3 covers 13 residues. In germline, CDR1 is MNHEY, CDR2 SVGAGI. The chain's CDR3 is CASSPTGSYGYTF. The CDR3, as DNA: TGTGCCAGCAGCCCGACAGGGTCCTATGGCTACACCTTC.

This clonotype occurred once. The chain links TRBV11-2 to TRBJ1-2; 10 nucleotides line up with TRBD1. V shed 6 bases, J shed 7 bases, and the junction held 8 bases outside the gene matches. CDR3 size: 14 residues. Germline loops: CDR1 SGHAT, CDR2 FQNNGV. As DNA, the CDR3 is TGTGCCAGCAGTTGGGGGACAGGGGACAGTGGCTACACCTTC. It translates to CASSWGTGDSGYTF.

The chain has TRBV7-9 and TRBJ2-5; TRBD2 might be the D (6 bases). The CDR3 is 12 residues long. Trimming left V 7 bases short and J 7 bases short, with 13 bases between. Germline CDR1 SEHNR, CDR2 FQNEAQ (reference sequence). CDR3 region: CASKGAGRTQYF. CDR3 DNA sequence: TGTGCCAGCAAGGGTGCGGGGAGGACCCAGTACTTC.

The chain recombines TRBV20-1 with TRBJ2-3, with a weak D call TRBD1 (6 bases). This CDR3 is built from 15 residues. From germline, CDR1 is DFQATT and CDR2 SNEGSKA (reference sequence). V was cut by 4 bases and J by 3 bases, with 17 bases left in between. CDR3 coding DNA: TGCAGTGCTACCCCCGGGCAGGGGTTTACAGATACGCAGTATTTT. Translated, it gives CSATPGQGFTDTQYF.

The V gene is TRBV4-3, the J gene TRBJ2-7; D not resolved. This CDR3 is 14 amino acids long. CDR1 and CDR2 (germline): LGHNA, YSLEER. The V end lost 4 bases, the J end lost 1 base, and 11 bases lay between the germline ends. CDR3 in amino acids: CASSPWTGSYEQYF. CDR3 DNA sequence: TGCGCCAGCAGCCCATGGACCGGATCCTACGAGCAGTACTTC.

This sequence joins TRBV24-1 and TRBJ2-1; maybe TRBD2 (5 bases). With 1 base removed from V and 16 bases from J, the gap between germline ends came to 10 bases. This CDR3 region has 11 residues. Germline CDR1 KGHDR, CDR2 SFDVKD. CDR3 nucleotides: TGTGCCACCAGTGATTTAGGCGGGCACTTCTTC. It encodes CATSDLGGHFF.

V gene TRBV5-6 combines with J gene TRBJ2-1, with D tentatively TRBD2 (6 bases). CDR3 length: 13 amino acids. Trimming took 1 base from V and 6 from J, leaving 8 bases between them. CDR1 is SGHDT, CDR2 YYEEEE, per germline. In DNA, the CDR3 is TGTGCCAGCAGCTTGTTGGAGGGCAATGAGCAGTTCTTC. It specifies CASSLLEGNEQFF.

A single count supports this clonotype. CDR3 in amino acids: CASSSGLGGKSYEQFF. CDR3 nucleotide sequence: TGTGCCAGCAGCTCCGGGTTGGGGGGAAAATCGTATGAGCAGTTCTTC. The V call is TRBV7-9, the J call TRBJ2-1, with a possible D match to TRBD2 (6 bases). The germline V gene has CDR1 SEHNR and CDR2 FQNEAQ (reference sequence). The CDR3 totals 16 residues. V was clipped by 4 bases and J by 8 bases, with 21 bases between them. The whole variable domain, remainder taken from reference TRBV7-9 and TRBJ2-1, is DTGVSQNPRHKITKRGQNVTFRCDPISEHNRLYWYRQTLGQGPEFLTYFQNEAQLEKSRLLSDRFSAERPKGSFSTLEIQRTEQGDSAMYLCASSSGLGGKSYEQFFGPGTRLTVL.

The chain is built from TRBV5-4 and TRBJ2-1; 9 nucleotides align to TRBD1. With V trimmed by 5 bases and J by 8 bases, 5 bases remained unmatched. Per germline, CDR1 SGHNT and CDR2 YYREEE (reference sequence). The CDR3 has 13 amino acids. The CDR3 is CASSDRGVYEQFF. The CDR3 region has the DNA TGTGCCAGCAGTGACAGGGGGGTCTATGAGCAGTTCTTC.

The chain combines TRBV3-1 with TRBJ2-5; D may be TRBD2 (6 bases). The CDR3 runs to 13 residues. The germline V gene has CDR1 LGHDT and CDR2 YNNKEL (reference sequence). Trimming pared 3 bases from V and 5 bases from J, leaving 10 bases between. For the CDR3, the DNA is TGTGCCAGCAGCCAGGGACTCGGGGAGACCCAGTACTTC. Residues: CASSQGLGETQYF.

The rearrangement links TRBV7-9 to TRBJ1-2; possible D gene TRBD1, 6 bases. Trimming removed 5 bases at V and 6 bases at J, with 13 bases between. Germline V gene lookup returns CDR1 SEHNR and CDR2 FQNEAQ (reference sequence). There are 13 residues in the CDR3. The CDR3 nucleotides are TGTGCCAGCAGCGATGCAGGGGTGAATGGCTACACCTTC. Protein: CASSDAGVNGYTF.

A note on this clonotype: Sequence at one end of the junction differs from germline and may be a read error. The chain uses TRBV30 and TRBJ1-1; D gene unclear. Germline V gives CDR1 GTSNPN, CDR2 SVGIG (reference sequence). This CDR3 is 13 amino acids long. CDR3 in DNA: TGTGCCTGGAGTTTAGCCCTAAACACCGAAGCTTTCTTT. Translated: CAWSLALNTEAFF.

The J gene is TRBJ2-1, the V gene TRBV29-1; no clear D gene. CDR3 length: 14 residues. The V gene's germline CDR1 is SQVTM and CDR2 ANQGSEA. V gave up 3 bases and J gave up 0 bases, with 9 bases separating them. The CDR3, as DNA: TGCAGCGTTGAGCATCCTAGCTCCTACAATGAGCAGTTCTTC. Its translation is CSVEHPSSYNEQFF.

The chain links TRBV20-1 to TRBJ1-1, with D possibly being TRBD1 (5 bases). V lost 6 bases and J 2 bases, leaving 13 bases between the germline ends. Per the germline V gene, CDR1 is DFQATT and CDR2 is SNEGSKA (reference sequence). There are 13 residues in the CDR3. CDR3 nucleotides: TGCAGTGCCCTCGACAGCCTAAACACTGAAGCTTTCTTT. This gives the protein CSALDSLNTEAFF.

The rearrangement uses TRBV7-9 and TRBJ2-1; TRBD1 aligns across 8 bases. The V gene's germline CDR1 is SEHNR and CDR2 FQNEAQ (reference sequence). This CDR3 is 13 amino acids long. V was clipped by 3 bases and J by 9 bases; unmatched bases: 4. The CDR3 is CASSLPRGLEQFF. For the CDR3, the DNA is TGTGCCAGCAGCTTGCCCAGGGGGCTTGAGCAGTTCTTC.